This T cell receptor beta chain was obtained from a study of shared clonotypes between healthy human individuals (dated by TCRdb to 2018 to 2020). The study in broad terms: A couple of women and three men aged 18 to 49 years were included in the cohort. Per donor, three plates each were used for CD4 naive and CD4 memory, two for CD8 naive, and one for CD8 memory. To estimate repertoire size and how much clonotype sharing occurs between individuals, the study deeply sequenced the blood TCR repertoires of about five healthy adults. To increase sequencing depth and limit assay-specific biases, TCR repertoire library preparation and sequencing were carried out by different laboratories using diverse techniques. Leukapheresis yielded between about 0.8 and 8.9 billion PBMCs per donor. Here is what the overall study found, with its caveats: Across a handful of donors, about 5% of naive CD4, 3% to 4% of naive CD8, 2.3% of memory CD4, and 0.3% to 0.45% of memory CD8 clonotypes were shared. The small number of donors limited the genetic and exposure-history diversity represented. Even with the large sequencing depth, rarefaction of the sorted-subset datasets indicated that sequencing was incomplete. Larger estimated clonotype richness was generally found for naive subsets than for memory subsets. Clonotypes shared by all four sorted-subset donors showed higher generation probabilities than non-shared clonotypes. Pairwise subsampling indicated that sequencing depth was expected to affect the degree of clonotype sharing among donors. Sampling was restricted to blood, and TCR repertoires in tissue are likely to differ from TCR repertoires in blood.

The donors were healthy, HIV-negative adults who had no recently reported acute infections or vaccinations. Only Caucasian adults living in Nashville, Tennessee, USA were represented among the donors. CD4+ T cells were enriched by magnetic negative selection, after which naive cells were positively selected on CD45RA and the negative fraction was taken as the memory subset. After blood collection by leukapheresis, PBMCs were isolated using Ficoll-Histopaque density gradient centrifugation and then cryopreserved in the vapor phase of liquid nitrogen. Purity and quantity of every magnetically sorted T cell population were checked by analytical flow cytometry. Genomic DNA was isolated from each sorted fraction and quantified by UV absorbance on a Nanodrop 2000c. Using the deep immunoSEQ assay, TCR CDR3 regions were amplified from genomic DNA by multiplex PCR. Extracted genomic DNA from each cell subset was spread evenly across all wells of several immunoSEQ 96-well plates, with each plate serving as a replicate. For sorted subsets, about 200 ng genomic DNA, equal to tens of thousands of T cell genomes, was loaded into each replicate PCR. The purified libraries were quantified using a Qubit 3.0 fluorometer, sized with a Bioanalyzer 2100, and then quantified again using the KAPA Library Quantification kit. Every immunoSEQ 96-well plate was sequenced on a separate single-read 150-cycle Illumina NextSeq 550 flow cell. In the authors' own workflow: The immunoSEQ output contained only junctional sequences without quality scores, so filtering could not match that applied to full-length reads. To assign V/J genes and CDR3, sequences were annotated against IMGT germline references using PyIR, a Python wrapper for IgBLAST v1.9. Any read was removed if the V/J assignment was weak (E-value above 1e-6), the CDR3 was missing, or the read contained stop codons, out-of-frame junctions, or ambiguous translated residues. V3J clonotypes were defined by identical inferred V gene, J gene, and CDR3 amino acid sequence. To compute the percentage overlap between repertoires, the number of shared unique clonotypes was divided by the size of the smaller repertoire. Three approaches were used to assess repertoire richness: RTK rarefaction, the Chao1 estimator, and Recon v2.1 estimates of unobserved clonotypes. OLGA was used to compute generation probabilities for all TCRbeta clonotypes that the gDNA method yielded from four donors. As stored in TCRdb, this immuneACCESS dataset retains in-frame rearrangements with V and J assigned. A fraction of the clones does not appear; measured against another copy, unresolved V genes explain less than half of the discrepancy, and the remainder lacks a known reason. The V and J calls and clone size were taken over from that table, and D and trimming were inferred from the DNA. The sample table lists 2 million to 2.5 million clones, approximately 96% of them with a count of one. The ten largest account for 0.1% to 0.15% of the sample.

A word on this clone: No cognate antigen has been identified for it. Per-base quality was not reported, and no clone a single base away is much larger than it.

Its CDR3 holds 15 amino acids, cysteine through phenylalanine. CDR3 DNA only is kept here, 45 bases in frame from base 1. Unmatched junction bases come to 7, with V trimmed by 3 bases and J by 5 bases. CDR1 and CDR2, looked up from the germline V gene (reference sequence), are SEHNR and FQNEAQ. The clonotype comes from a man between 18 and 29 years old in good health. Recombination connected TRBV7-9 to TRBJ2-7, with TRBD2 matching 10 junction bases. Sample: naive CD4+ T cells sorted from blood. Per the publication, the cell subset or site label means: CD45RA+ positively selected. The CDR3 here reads CASSFGLAVWDEQYF. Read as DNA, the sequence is TGTGCCAGCAGCTTCGGACTAGCGGTATGGGACGAGCAGTACTTC.